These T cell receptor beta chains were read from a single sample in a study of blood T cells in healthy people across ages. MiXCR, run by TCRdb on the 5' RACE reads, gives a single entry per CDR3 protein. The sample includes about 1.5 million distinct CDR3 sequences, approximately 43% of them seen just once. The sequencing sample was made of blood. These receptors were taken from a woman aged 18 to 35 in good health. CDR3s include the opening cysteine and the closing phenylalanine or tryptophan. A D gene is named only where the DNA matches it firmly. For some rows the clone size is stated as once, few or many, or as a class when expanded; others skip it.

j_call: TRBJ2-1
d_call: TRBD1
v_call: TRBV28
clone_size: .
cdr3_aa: CANSIYPGQINEQFF
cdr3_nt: TGTGCCAACAGCATCTACCCGGGACAGATAAATGAGCAGTTCTTC

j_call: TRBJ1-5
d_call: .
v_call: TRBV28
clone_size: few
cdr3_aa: CASSPTGVSLNQPQHF
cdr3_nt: TGTGCCAGCAGTCCCACCGGGGTATCGCTGAATCAACCCCAGCATTTT

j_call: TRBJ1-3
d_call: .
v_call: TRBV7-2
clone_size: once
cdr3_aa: CASSLGVGQGKSSGNTIYF
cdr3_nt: TGTGCCAGCAGCTTAGGCGTGGGTCAGGGAAAATCTTCTGGAAACACCATATATTTT

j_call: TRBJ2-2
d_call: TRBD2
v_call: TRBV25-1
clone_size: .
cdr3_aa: CASSDPKREDRVSATGELFF
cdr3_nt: TGTGCCAGCAGTGACCCCAAGCGGGAGGACAGAGTATCGGCCACCGGGGAGCTGTTTTTT

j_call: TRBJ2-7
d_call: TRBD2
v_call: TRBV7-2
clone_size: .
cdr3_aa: CASSSLDGTSGHYEQYF
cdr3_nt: TGTGCCAGCAGCTCCTTAGACGGGACTAGCGGGCACTACGAGCAGTACTTC

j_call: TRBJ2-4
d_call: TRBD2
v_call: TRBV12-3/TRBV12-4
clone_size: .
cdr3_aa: CASRPAGALNIQYF
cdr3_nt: TGTGCCAGCCGACCAGCGGGAGCTTTAAACATTCAGTACTTC

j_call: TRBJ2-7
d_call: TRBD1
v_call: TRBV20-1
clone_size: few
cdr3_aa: CSASGTGPLGEQYF
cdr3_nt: TGCAGTGCTTCCGGGACAGGGCCTCTGGGGGAGCAGTACTTC

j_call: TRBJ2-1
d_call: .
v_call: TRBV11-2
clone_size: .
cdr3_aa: CASRSPFTGVLETQFF
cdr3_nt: TGTGCCAGCAGGTCCCCATTTACGGGCGTACTCGAGACCCAGTTCTTC

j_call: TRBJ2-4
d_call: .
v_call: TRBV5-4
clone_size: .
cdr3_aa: CASSYRGGKNIQYF
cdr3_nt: TGTGCCAGCAGCTACAGGGGAGGCAAAAACATTCAGTACTTC

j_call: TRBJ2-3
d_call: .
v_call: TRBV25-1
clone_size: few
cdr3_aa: CASSGGFTDPSTDTQYF
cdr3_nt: TGTGCCAGTTCTGGAGGGTTTACAGATCCTAGCACAGATACGCAGTATTTT

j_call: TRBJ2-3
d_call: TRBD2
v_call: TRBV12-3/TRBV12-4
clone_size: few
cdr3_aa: CASSLRLAGVLDTQYF
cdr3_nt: TGTGCCAGCAGTCTCAGACTAGCGGGGGTCCTAGATACGCAGTATTTT

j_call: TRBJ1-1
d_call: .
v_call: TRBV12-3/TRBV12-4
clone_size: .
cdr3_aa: CASSVLGATEAFF
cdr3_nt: TGTGCCAGCAGTGTCTTGGGGGCTACTGAAGCTTTCTTT

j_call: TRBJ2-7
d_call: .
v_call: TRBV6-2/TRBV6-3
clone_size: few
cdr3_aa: CASRVVRANEQYF
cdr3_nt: TGTGCCAGCAGAGTGGTACGAGCGAATGAGCAGTACTTC

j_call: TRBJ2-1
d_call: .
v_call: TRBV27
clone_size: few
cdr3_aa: CASTHLPPLYNEQFF
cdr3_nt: TGTGCCAGCACGCACCTACCGCCATTATACAATGAGCAGTTCTTC

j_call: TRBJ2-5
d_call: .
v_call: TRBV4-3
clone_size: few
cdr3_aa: CASSQGSGRRNEQYF
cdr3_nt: TGCGCCAGCAGCCAAGGATCAGGGAGGAGGAATGAGCAGTACTTC

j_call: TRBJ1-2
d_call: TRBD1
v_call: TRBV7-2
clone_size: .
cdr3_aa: CASSSAGGRLYGYTF
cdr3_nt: TGTGCCAGCAGCTCCGCAGGGGGCCGCCTCTATGGCTACACCTTC

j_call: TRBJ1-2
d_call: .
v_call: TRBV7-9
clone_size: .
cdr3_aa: CASSLDGYGHTF
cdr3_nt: TGTGCCAGCAGCTTAGACGGCTATGGCCACACCTTC

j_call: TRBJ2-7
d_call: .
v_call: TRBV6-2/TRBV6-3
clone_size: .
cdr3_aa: CASSYSRTSLVYEQYF
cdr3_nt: TGTGCCAGCAGTTACTCGAGGACCTCTCTAGTCTACGAGCAGTACTTC

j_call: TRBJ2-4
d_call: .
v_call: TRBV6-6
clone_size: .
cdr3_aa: CASRYGQLAKNIQYF
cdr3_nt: TGTGCCAGCAGGTACGGACAGCTAGCCAAAAACATTCAGTACTTC

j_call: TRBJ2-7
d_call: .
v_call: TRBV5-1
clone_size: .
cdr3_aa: CASIFFVQLRTDHYEQYF
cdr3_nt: TGCGCCAGCATCTTTTTTGTCCAGTTAAGGACCGACCACTACGAGCAGTACTTC

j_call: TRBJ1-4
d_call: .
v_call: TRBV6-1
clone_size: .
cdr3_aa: CASSDGISNEKLFF
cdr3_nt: TGTGCCAGCAGTGATGGAATCTCTAATGAAAAACTGTTTTTT

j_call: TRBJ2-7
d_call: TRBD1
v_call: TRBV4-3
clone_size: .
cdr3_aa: CASSQVTGTGYNEQYF
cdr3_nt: TGCGCCAGCAGCCAAGTGACCGGGACAGGGTATAACGAGCAGTACTTC

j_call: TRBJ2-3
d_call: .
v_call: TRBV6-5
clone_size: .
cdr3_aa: CASRDSSPRDTQYF
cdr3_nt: TGTGCCAGCAGAGACTCGTCCCCTAGAGATACGCAGTATTTT